A selection of T cell receptor beta chains follows, all from one sample in a study of human T cells and chemical hapten exposure. TCRdb reprocessed the RACE reads via MiXCR and lists one record per CDR3 protein. The table shows about 160,000 distinct CDR3 sequences, with around a quarter occurring only once. This sample comprised whole blood, obtained in connection with sensitization to the hapten diphenylcyclopropenone (DPC). Receptors originate from a woman aged 18-29 years with alopecia areata. Some clones in this sample may be carry-over from other donors' samples. Each CDR3 is given with its conserved first and last residue. Each record gives: V gene, D gene, clone size, J gene, CDR3 protein, CDR3 DNA. D genes are given only for firm matches. Clone size is not always given. Where it is, it says once, few, many or a class for expanded clones.

TRBV27	TRBD2	once	TRBJ2-7	CASSLFSGSYEQYF	TGTGCCAGCAGTTTATTTAGCGGGAGTTACGAGCAGTACTTC
TRBV29-1	TRBD2	few	TRBJ2-7	CSVRTLAGDYEQYF	TGCAGCGTCCGTACCTTAGCGGGAGACTACGAGCAGTACTTC
TRBV6-2/TRBV6-3	NA	NA	TRBJ2-5	CASSRGGGVPYQETQYF	TGTGCCAGCAGTCGAGGGGGCGGGGTGCCGTACCAAGAGACCCAGTACTTC
TRBV9	NA	NA	TRBJ1-1	CASNNPGLTEAFF	TGTGCCAGCAACAACCCGGGTTTGACTGAAGCTTTCTTT
TRBV28	NA	few	TRBJ2-3	CASNSFSSSGGRTDTQYF	TGTGCCAGCAATTCTTTCTCCTCATCGGGTGGCCGCACAGATACGCAGTATTTT
TRBV7-2	NA	few	TRBJ1-4	CASSLVGSLNEKLFF	TGTGCCAGCAGCTTAGTCGGGTCCCTCAATGAAAAACTGTTTTTT
TRBV9	NA	few	TRBJ1-1	CASSGGGRDTEAFF	TGTGCCAGCAGCGGAGGAGGGCGGGACACTGAAGCTTTCTTT
TRBV9	NA	NA	TRBJ1-1	CASSLRDMNTEAFF	TGTGCCAGCAGCCTCAGGGACATGAACACTGAAGCTTTCTTT
TRBV27	NA	few	TRBJ2-2	CASSPSHPPAGELFF	TGTGCCAGCAGTCCCTCCCATCCGCCAGCGGGGGAGCTGTTTTTT
TRBV4-2	NA	NA	TRBJ1-1	CASSQDFVGGYTEAFF	TGTGCCAGCAGCCAAGACTTCGTGGGGGGTTACACTGAAGCTTTCTTT
TRBV2	NA	few	TRBJ2-7	CASRQDTAGEQYF	TGTGCCAGCAGACAGGACACCGCCGGCGAGCAGTACTTC
TRBV11-2	NA	few	TRBJ2-2	CASSFIGPERTGELFF	TGTGCCAGCAGCTTTATCGGCCCTGAGAGAACCGGGGAGCTGTTTTTT
TRBV20-1	NA	few	TRBJ2-3	CSARAPGTQYF	TGCAGTGCTAGGGCCCCCGGTACGCAGTATTTT
TRBV4-3	NA	few	TRBJ2-1	CASSQDSEGYNEQFF	TGCGCCAGCAGCCAAGATTCGGAGGGGTACAATGAGCAGTTCTTC
TRBV11-2	NA	NA	TRBJ2-3	CASSSFTPRLEGKLDTQYF	TGTGCCAGCAGCTCATTTACTCCTCGCCTAGAGGGCAAGTTGGATACGCAGTATTTT
TRBV6-2/TRBV6-3	NA	NA	TRBJ2-7	CASSYGGLSSYEQYF	TGTGCCAGCAGTTACGGCGGGTTGAGCTCCTACGAGCAGTACTTC
TRBV29-1	NA	NA	TRBJ1-1	CSVESGGTEAFF	TGCAGCGTTGAGAGTGGAGGCACTGAAGCTTTCTTT
TRBV28	NA	NA	TRBJ2-1	CASSSPGRRGFYNEQFF	TGTGCCAGCAGTTCTCCGGGACGAAGAGGTTTCTACAATGAGCAGTTCTTC
TRBV20-1	TRBD1	NA	TRBJ1-2	CSARKGQSYGYTF	TGCAGTGCTAGGAAGGGACAGAGCTATGGCTACACCTTC
TRBV27	NA	NA	TRBJ1-2	CASSQHPNYGYTF	TGTGCCAGCAGTCAACACCCTAACTATGGCTACACCTTC
TRBV27	NA	few	TRBJ1-6	CASRLGSSYNSPLHF	TGTGCCAGCAGACTCGGGAGCTCCTATAATTCACCCCTCCACTTT
TRBV27	NA	NA	TRBJ1-1	CASSFMGLGTEAFF	TGTGCCAGCAGTTTCATGGGGCTGGGCACTGAAGCTTTCTTT
TRBV4-3	NA	NA	TRBJ2-7	CASSQDLYYEQYF	TGCGCCAGCAGCCAAGACCTGTACTACGAGCAGTACTTC
TRBV2	NA	NA	TRBJ2-7	CASRPQGTPYEQYF	TGTGCCAGCAGACCACAGGGGACTCCCTACGAGCAGTACTTC
TRBV7-8	NA	NA	TRBJ1-4	CASSPAREKLFF	TGTGCCAGCAGCCCGGCCAGGGAAAAACTGTTTTTT
TRBV7-2	TRBD1	NA	TRBJ1-1	CASSKETGMGNTEAFF	TGTGCCAGCAGCAAAGAGACAGGGATGGGGAACACTGAAGCTTTCTTT
TRBV30	NA	few	TRBJ2-6	CAWSGELGANVLTF	TGTGCCTGGAGTGGGGAACTCGGGGCCAACGTCCTGACTTTC
TRBV18	TRBD2	NA	TRBJ2-1	CASSPIYGPHVMDGAGANEQFF	TGTGCCAGCTCACCAATATATGGACCACACGTAATGGACGGGGCGGGAGCTAATGAGCAGTTCTTC
TRBV5-1	NA	many	TRBJ2-6	CASSLFAGANVLTF	TGCGCCAGCAGCTTGTTCGCCGGGGCCAACGTCCTGACTTTC
TRBV4-3	NA	few	TRBJ2-7	CASSQDDAGTEQYF	TGCGCCAGCAGCCAAGATGATGCAGGAACTGAGCAGTACTTC
TRBV24-1	TRBD2	NA	TRBJ2-5	CATSEAGGKETQYF	TGTGCCACCAGTGAAGCGGGAGGGAAAGAGACCCAGTACTTC
TRBV27	NA	NA	TRBJ2-3	CASSWGSSTDTQYF	TGTGCCAGCAGTTGGGGTTCAAGCACAGATACGCAGTATTTT
TRBV4-3	NA	NA	TRBJ2-7	CASSQGRGNSYEQYF	TGCGCCAGCAGCCAAGGTCGGGGAAACTCCTACGAGCAGTACTTC
TRBV6-5	TRBD1	few	TRBJ1-1	CASTMTGRGTEAFF	TGTGCCAGCACCATGACAGGGCGAGGCACTGAAGCTTTCTTT
TRBV29-1	NA	NA	TRBJ2-6	CSVQTGVSSGANVLTF	TGCAGCGTTCAGACAGGAGTGAGCTCTGGGGCCAACGTCCTGACTTTC
TRBV6-2/TRBV6-3	NA	NA	TRBJ2-3	CASSGIPDTQYF	TGTGCCAGCAGCGGTATCCCAGATACGCAGTATTTT
TRBV6-2/TRBV6-3	NA	many	TRBJ2-3	CASTHNPDTQYF	TGTGCCAGCACCCACAACCCCGATACGCAGTATTTT
TRBV29-1	NA	few	TRBJ1-1	CSVDRQRNTEAFF	TGCAGCGTTGATCGCCAGAGGAACACTGAAGCTTTCTTT
TRBV6-2/TRBV6-3	TRBD2	NA	TRBJ2-1	CASHTPTSAHAYNEQSF	TGTGCCAGTCATACGCCGACTAGCGCCCATGCCTACAATGAGCAGTCCTTC
TRBV6-6	NA	NA	TRBJ2-5	CASSYSGGRETQYF	TGTGCCAGCAGTTACTCTGGGGGAAGAGAGACCCAGTACTTC